This T cell receptor (beta chain) was profiled in a study of OX40 agonist ivuxolimab in advanced cancers. Overall study findings and caveats: CD8+ T cells showed, on average, more clonal expansion than CD4+ cells.

Some clones are missing from TCRdb's copy, which holds only in-frame ones; the method was immunoSEQ multiplex PCR. The sample contains some 94,000 clones, roughly 90% of which appear only once. Trimming removed 0 bases from V and 2 bases from J, with 9 bases in between. The CDR3 is made up of 15 amino acids. Germline CDR1 reads SGDLS; CDR2 reads YYNGEE. This clone rates as medium-sized. What it binds is unknown. The sample in question was CD4+ or CD8+ T cells sorted from blood, obtained in a trial of the OX40 agonist ivuxolimab. The TCR comes from an adult with an advanced solid tumor such as melanoma, head and neck, liver or kidney cancer. V usage is TRBV9 and J usage is TRBJ2-1; the D is unclear. The CDR3 region has the DNA TGTGCCAGCAGCGTAGGTTCGGTGACCTACAATGAGCAGTTCTTC. Protein sequence: CASSVGSVTYNEQFF.